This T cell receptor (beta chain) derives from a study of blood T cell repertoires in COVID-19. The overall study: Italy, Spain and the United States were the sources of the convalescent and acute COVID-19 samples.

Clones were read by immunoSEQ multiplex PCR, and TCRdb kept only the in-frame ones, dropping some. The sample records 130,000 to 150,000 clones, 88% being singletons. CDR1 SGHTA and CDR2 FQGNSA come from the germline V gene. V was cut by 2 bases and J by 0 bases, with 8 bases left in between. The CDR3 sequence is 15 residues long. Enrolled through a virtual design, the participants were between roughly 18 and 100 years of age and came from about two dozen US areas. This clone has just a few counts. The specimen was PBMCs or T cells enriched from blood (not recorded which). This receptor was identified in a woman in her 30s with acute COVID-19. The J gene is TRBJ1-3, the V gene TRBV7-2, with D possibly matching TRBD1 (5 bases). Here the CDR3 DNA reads TGTGCCAGCAGCTTACGTCAGGGCTCTGGAAACACCATATATTTT. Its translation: CASSLRQGSGNTIYF.